This T cell receptor (beta chain) was documented in a study of blood T cells in healthy people across ages (dated by TCRdb to the mid-2010s). General notes on the study: In model experiments, template switching captured about one uniquely barcoded TCR beta cDNA molecule for every two T cells. Age-related changes in TCR beta repertoire diversity were measured in the study by deep sequencing normalized with unique cDNA molecular identifiers. The donors were split into four age groups: young (average 16 years), middle-aged (39), aged (approximately 59) and long-lived (roughly 88). To avoid experimental bias, donors of different ages were distributed randomly across sequencing lanes. The study analyzed two additional independent replicas of 1 million unique cDNA reads from the same blood draw for two donors, one aged 18 to 29 and one aged 80 or older.

This clonotype occurred a few times. This clone's antigen is unknown. Per-nucleotide qualities are absent, and no much larger clonotype sits a single base away. The library was made by 5' RACE. The listed sequencing device is Illumina HiSeq 2500. A second roughly 6 to 11 cycle PCR used a sample-barcoded 5' primer and a J-beta primer mix. Each TCR beta cDNA molecule received a unique molecular identifier from a template-switch 5' adaptor carrying 12 random nucleotides. Each sample yielded at least 2.5 million CDR3-containing paired-end reads. The Mint cDNA synthesis kit, primed by a TRBC-specific oligonucleotide, was used to synthesize first-strand cDNA from all RNA. Following uracil-DNA glycosylase treatment, a first 18-cycle PCR with universal primers M1SS and BC2_uni_R was performed on all cDNA. Regarding the original processing steps: Normalization of each sample was performed by random selection of 1 million high-quality reads, each carrying a distinct molecular identifier. Reads with shared molecular identifiers were discarded instead of being binned into consensus sequences. MiTCR, set to a Q25 quality threshold and the strictest error-elimination algorithm, was used for CDR3 identification, clonotype clustering and error correction. Lower-bound total TCR beta diversity was estimated with a nonparametric unseen species model using Euler transformation. TCRdb trimmed the raw reads at Q25, called clones with MiXCR and kept productive beta chains. Rows are combined by CDR3 protein, so each entry shows the most common genes and DNA. These V and J calls derive from TCRdb rather than the authors' analysis. This sample holds roughly 860,000 distinct CDR3 sequences; about 62% were observed only once. The ten largest clones add up to 25% to 30% of the sample.

From V the trimming removes 0 bases and from J it removes 4 bases, while the gene matches leave 5 bases of the junction unaccounted for. Including the terminal cysteine and phenylalanine, the CDR3 comprises 16 residues. The read is trimmed to its CDR3 DNA, 48 bases read in frame from base 1. The germline V gene provides CDR1 ENHRY and CDR2 SYGVKD. General findings and caveats noted by the study authors: The CMV infection status of donors was not known, potentially confounding age-related changes in expanded clonotypes. A strong correlation was found between observed TCR beta diversity and the percentage of naive T cells measured by flow cytometry. As age increased, observed TCR beta diversity per million T cells dropped in a roughly linear way, and a significant reduction was already evident by age about 40. Estimates of total diversity based on one million sequenced T cells were considered lower bounds and underestimates. Compared with the aged group, the long-lived group had more naive CD4+ T cells, fewer expanded clones and increased TCR diversity, a pattern suggesting age selection. Bulk unsorted PBMC profiling prevented conclusive comparison of naive and antigen-experienced compartments.

Systemically healthy Caucasian individuals from Russia, 39 in total and aged roughly 6 to 100 years, were included as donors. Approximately 10 milliliters of peripheral blood were collected from each donor into EDTA-treated Vacutainer tubes. PBMCs were isolated by Ficoll-Paque density-gradient centrifugation, with at least 6 million obtained per sample. Total RNA was extracted from PBMCs with Trizol reagent, with at least 6 micrograms obtained per sample. The percentages of naive CD45RAhigh/CD27high T cells were determined by flow cytometry on a PBMC aliquot from every donor. This TCR was sampled from a man aged 30 to 39 in good health. Recombination linked TRBV10-3 to TRBJ2-1; 8 junctional bases match TRBD1. The material sequenced was blood. CDR3 reads: CAISESRQGLYNEQFF. The DNA sequence is as follows: TGTGCCATCAGTGAGTCGAGACAGGGGCTTTACAATGAGCAGTTCTTC.